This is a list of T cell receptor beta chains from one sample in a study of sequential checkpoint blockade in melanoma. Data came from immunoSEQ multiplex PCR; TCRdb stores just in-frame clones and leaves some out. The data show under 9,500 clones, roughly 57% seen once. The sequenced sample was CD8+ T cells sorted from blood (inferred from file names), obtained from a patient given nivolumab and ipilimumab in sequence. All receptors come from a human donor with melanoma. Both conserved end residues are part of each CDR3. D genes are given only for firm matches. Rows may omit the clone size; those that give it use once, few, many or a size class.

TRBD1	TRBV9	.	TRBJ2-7	CASSVGGTGGNEQYF	TGTGCCAGCAGCGTAGGAGGGACAGGGGGCAACGAGCAGTACTTC
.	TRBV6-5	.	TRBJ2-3	CASNFLALDTQYF	TGTGCCAGCAATTTCCTAGCGTTGGATACGCAGTATTTT
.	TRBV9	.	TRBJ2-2	CASSVAQELFF	TGTGCCAGCAGCGTAGCCCAGGAGCTGTTTTTT
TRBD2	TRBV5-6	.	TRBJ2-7	CASSSLGLLSVYEQYF	TGTGCCAGCAGCTCACTGGGACTACTTTCCGTCTACGAGCAGTACTTC
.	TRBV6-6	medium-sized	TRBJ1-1	CATGSSDTEAFF	TGTGCAACAGGGAGTAGTGACACTGAAGCTTTCTTT
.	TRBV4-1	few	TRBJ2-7	CASSQVGAEQYF	TGCGCCAGCAGCCAAGTGGGGGCCGAGCAGTACTTC
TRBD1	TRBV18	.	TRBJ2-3	CASSPLGDSSHDTQYF	TGTGCCAGCTCGCCTCTCGGGGACAGCTCTCATGATACGCAGTATTTT
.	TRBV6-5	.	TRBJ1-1	CAVRGNEGTEAFF	TGTGCCGTGCGCGGGAATGAGGGCACTGAAGCTTTCTTT
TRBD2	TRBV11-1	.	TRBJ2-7	CASSLESGLATGRSEQYF	TGTGCCAGCAGTTTAGAATCGGGACTAGCGACCGGCCGATCCGAGCAGTACTTC
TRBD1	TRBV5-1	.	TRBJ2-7	CASSPEGSPGQGAHEQYF	TGCGCCAGCAGCCCCGAGGGGTCACCGGGACAGGGGGCTCACGAGCAGTACTTC
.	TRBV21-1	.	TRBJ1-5	CASSNDPTIDRPGSHQPQHF	TGTGCCAGCAGCAACGACCCCACAATTGACAGGCCCGGCTCCCATCAGCCCCAGCATTTT
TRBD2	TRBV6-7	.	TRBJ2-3	CASSYPGLAGATDTQYF	TGTGCCAGCAGTTACCCAGGACTAGCGGGAGCGACAGATACGCAGTATTTT
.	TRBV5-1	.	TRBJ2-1	CASSLGESSYNEQFF	TGCGCCAGCAGCTTGGGCGAGAGCTCCTACAATGAGCAGTTCTTC
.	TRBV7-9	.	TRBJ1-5	CASSFGINQPQHF	TGTGCCAGCAGCTTCGGTATCAATCAGCCCCAGCATTTT
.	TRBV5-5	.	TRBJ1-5	CASSLDTASQHF	TGTGCCAGCAGCCTCGACACCGCGTCCCAGCATTTT
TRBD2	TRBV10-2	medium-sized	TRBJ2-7	CASSELGLAGGEQYF	TGCGCCAGCAGTGAGTTAGGACTAGCGGGCGGCGAGCAGTACTTC
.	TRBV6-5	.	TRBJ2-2	CATKGRGRYTGELFF	TGTGCCACCAAGGGGCGGGGGCGATACACCGGGGAGCTGTTTTTT
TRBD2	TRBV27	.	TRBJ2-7	CASRETSAYEQYF	TGTGCCAGCAGAGAGACTAGCGCCTACGAGCAGTACTTC
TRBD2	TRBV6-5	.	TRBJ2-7	CASSLGGEDYEQYF	TGTGCCAGCAGCCTGGGGGGGGAGGACTACGAGCAGTACTTC
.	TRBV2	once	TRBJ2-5	CASIQLASDEETQYF	TGTGCCAGCATTCAACTAGCCTCTGACGAAGAGACCCAGTACTTC
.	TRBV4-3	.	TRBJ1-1	CASSQDGGGGNTEAFF	TGCGCCAGCAGCCAAGATGGAGGGGGGGGGAACACTGAAGCTTTCTTT
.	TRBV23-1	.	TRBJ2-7	CASSHLPPEGLEQYF	TGCGCCAGCAGTCATTTGCCCCCGGAGGGTCTCGAGCAGTACTTC
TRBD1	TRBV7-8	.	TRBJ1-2	CASTGGYGYTF	TGTGCCAGCACAGGGGGTTATGGCTACACCTTC
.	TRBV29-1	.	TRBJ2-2	CSELDGNTGELFF	TGCAGCGAACTAGATGGAAACACCGGGGAGCTGTTTTTT
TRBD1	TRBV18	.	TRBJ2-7	CASSLTGGQDYEQYF	TGTGCCAGCTCACTGACTGGGGGACAGGACTACGAGCAGTACTTC
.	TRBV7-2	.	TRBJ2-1	CASSLVWSSAYNEQFF	TGTGCCAGCAGCTTAGTCTGGTCTAGCGCCTACAATGAGCAGTTCTTC
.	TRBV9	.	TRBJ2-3	CASSPTGGRTDTQYF	TGTGCCAGCAGTCCCACCGGGGGGCGCACAGATACGCAGTATTTT
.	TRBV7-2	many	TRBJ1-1	CASSSTRVGAFF	TGTGCCAGCAGCTCCACCAGGGTAGGGGCTTTCTTT
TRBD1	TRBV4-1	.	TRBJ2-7	CASSQEGDSSYEQYF	TGTGCCAGCAGCCAAGAAGGGGACAGCTCCTACGAGCAGTACTTC
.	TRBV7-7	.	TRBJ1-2	CASSLGGTDGYTF	TGTGCCAGCAGCTTAGGGGGCACGGATGGCTACACCTTC
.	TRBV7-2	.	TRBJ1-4	CASSIRGEKLFF	TGTGCCAGCAGCATAAGGGGAGAAAAACTGTTTTTT
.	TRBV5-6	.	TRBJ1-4	CASSHRPAENEKLFF	TGTGCCAGCAGCCACAGGCCGGCTGAAAATGAAAAACTGTTTTTT
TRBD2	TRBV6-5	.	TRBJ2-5	CASSYLGGGGETQYF	TGTGCCAGCAGTTACTTGGGGGGGGGAGGTGAGACCCAGTACTTC
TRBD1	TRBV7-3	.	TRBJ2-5	CASPICTGGVSGTQYF	TGTGCCAGCCCCATCTGTACAGGGGGTGTCTCGGGGACCCAGTACTTC
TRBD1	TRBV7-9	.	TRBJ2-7	CASRQDRASSYEQYF	TGTGCCAGCAGACAGGACAGGGCGAGCTCCTACGAGCAGTACTTC
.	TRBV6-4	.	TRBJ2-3	CASSLAPGTDTQYF	TGTGCCAGCAGTTTGGCTCCGGGGACAGATACGCAGTATTTT
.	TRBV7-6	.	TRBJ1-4	CASSDGPGLSEKLFF	TGTGCCAGCAGCGATGGCCCGGGACTTAGTGAAAAACTGTTTTTT
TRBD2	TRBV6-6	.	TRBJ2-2	CASRATSNAGELFF	TGTGCCAGCAGAGCGACTAGCAATGCCGGGGAGCTGTTTTTT
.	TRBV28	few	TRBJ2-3	CASSSPRGARTDTQYF	TGTGCCAGCAGTTCACCCCGGGGGGCGCGAACAGATACGCAGTATTTT
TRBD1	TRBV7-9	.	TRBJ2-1	CASSTGQVSSYNEQFF	TGTGCCAGCAGCACGGGACAGGTCAGCTCCTACAATGAGCAGTTCTTC
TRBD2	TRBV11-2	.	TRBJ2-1	CASSLTSGRANEQFF	TGTGCCAGCAGCCTAACTAGCGGGAGGGCCAATGAGCAGTTCTTC